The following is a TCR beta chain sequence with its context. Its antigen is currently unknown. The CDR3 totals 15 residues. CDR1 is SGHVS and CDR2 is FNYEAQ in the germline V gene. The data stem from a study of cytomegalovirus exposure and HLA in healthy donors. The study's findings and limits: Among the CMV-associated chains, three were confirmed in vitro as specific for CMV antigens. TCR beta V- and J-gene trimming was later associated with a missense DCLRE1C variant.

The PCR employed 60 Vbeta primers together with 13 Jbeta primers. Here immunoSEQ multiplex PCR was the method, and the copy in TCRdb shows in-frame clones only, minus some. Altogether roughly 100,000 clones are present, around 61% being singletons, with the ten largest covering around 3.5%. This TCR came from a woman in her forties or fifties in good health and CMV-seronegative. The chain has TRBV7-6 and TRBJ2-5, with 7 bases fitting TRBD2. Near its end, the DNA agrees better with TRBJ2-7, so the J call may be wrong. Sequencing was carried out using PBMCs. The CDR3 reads CASSHGGGTLYEQYF. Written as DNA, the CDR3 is TGTGCCAGCAGCCATGGGGGGGGAACTCTTTACGAGCAGTACTTC.